These T cell receptor beta chains were read from a single sample in a study of identical twins. TCRdb processed the 5' RACE reads anew with MiXCR; each CDR3 protein has one entry. The table shows about 550,000 distinct CDR3 sequences, with around 22% occurring only once. The same data also went into a second study, on yellow fever vaccine responses in identical twins.

Sequenced material: CD4+ T cells sorted from blood. The receptors were sampled from a woman between 18 and 30 years old in good health. Each CDR3 is given with its conserved first and last residue. The D gene is left open where the match is weak. The size entry is marked missing in some rows and otherwise reads once, few, many or a size class.

v_call	d_call	clone_size	j_call	cdr3_nt	cdr3_aa
TRBV28	TRBD2	few	TRBJ2-1	TGTGCCAGCAGCCAGGTCGGGACTAGCGGGGGACGACACAATGAGCAGTTCTTC	CASSQVGTSGGRHNEQFF
TRBV7-8	-	many	TRBJ1-1	TGTGCCAGCAGCTTAGGGGAAGGGGCCCGGAACACTGAAGCTTTCTTT	CASSLGEGARNTEAFF
TRBV20-1	-	-	TRBJ2-5	TGCAGTTACATCGGCGGGAAGACCCAGTACTTC	CSYIGGKTQYF
TRBV6-5	-	many	TRBJ1-3	TGTGCCAGCAGTTCGTCCCAAACCGCCATATATTTT	CASSSSQTAIYF
TRBV19	TRBD1	-	TRBJ2-5	TGTGCCAGCAGGGACAGCCGGAAACCCCAAGAGACCCAGTACTTC	CASRDSRKPQETQYF
TRBV3-1	-	-	TRBJ2-5	TGTGCCAGCAGCCAAGAGGGCCGGACGCAGCCTACGTCTGAGACCCAGTACTTC	CASSQEGRTQPTSETQYF
TRBV4-1	TRBD2	once	TRBJ2-1	TGCGCCAGCAGCCAAAGGGGTCGGGGGCTAGCGGGCGAAAATGAGCAGTTCTTC	CASSQRGRGLAGENEQFF
TRBV5-6	TRBD1	few	TRBJ2-1	TGTGCCAGCAGCTTAAGACGACCCGGGACAGTTGGCGCCAATGAGCAGTTCTTC	CASSLRRPGTVGANEQFF
TRBV4-1	-	-	TRBJ2-3	TGCGCCAGCAGCCACCTACAGGGGAGGAGAGATACGCAGTATTTT	CASSHLQGRRDTQYF
TRBV7-2	-	few	TRBJ2-4	TGTGCCAGCAGCTTAGCGGGTAAAAACATTCAGTACTTC	CASSLAGKNIQYF
TRBV7-2	-	few	TRBJ1-2	TGTGCCAGCAGCTTAATAGCAGGTCCCTACTATGGCTACACCTTC	CASSLIAGPYYGYTF
TRBV10-3	-	-	TRBJ2-1	TGTGCCGTCAGCGGACAGACGATTAGCTCCTACAATGAGCAGTTCTTC	CAVSGQTISSYNEQFF
TRBV5-1	TRBD2	-	TRBJ2-4	TGCGCCAGCAGCTTGGATTCTAGCGGGAGACAGTACTTC	CASSLDSSGRQYF
TRBV6-1	TRBD2	few	TRBJ2-3	TGTGCCAGCAGACCGGGACTAGCCCCAGATACGCAGTATTTT	CASRPGLAPDTQYF
TRBV2	-	-	TRBJ2-7	TGTGCCAGCAGAGAGAACGGGGGGAGAACACCGGGACACTACGAGCAGTACTTC	CASRENGGRTPGHYEQYF
TRBV6-5	-	few	TRBJ2-3	TGTGCCAGCAGTTACTCGATGTTTGTGGATACGCAGTATTTT	CASSYSMFVDTQYF
TRBV20-1	-	few	TRBJ2-1	TGCAGTGCTAGTTGGGGGCACAATGAGCAGTTCTTC	CSASWGHNEQFF
TRBV15	-	few	TRBJ2-1	TGTGCCACCAGCATGCTCCTCACCTATTACGGTGAGCAGTTCTTC	CATSMLLTYYGEQFF
TRBV20-1	TRBD2	-	TRBJ2-7	TGCAGTGCTATCCTAGCGGGAGTAGGCTACGAGCAGTACTTC	CSAILAGVGYEQYF
TRBV11-2	-	few	TRBJ2-3	TGTGCCAGCAGGTGGGGCACAGATACGCAGTATTTT	CASRWGTDTQYF
TRBV2	-	few	TRBJ1-3	TGTGCCAGCAGTTCCCGGCTGGTTACCTCTGGAAACACCATATATTTT	CASSSRLVTSGNTIYF
TRBV14	TRBD1	few	TRBJ1-2	TGTGCCAGCAGCCAAACGACAGGGCTCGGCTACACCTTC	CASSQTTGLGYTF
TRBV24-1	TRBD1	-	TRBJ2-2	TGTGCCACCAGTGACAGGGGGCTCAACGGGGAGCTGTTTTTT	CATSDRGLNGELFF
TRBV7-9	TRBD1	-	TRBJ1-2	TGTGCCAGCAGCGCCGGGACAGCAGAGGGCTACACCTTC	CASSAGTAEGYTF
TRBV5-5	-	-	TRBJ2-1	TGTGCCAGCAGCCCCCACACGGCGGACGGTGAGCAGTTCTTC	CASSPHTADGEQFF
TRBV7-3	TRBD2	-	TRBJ2-3	TGTGCCAGCAGCTTAAGCGGACTAGCCCGTGATACGCAGTATTTT	CASSLSGLARDTQYF
TRBV5-1	TRBD2	-	TRBJ2-1	TGCGCCAGCAGGGCCGGGACTAGCGGCTACAATGAGCAGTTCTTC	CASRAGTSGYNEQFF
TRBV15	TRBD2	-	TRBJ2-5	TGTGCCACCAGCAGAGGTCCTAGCGGGGACTTTACGACCCAGTACTTC	CATSRGPSGDFTTQYF
TRBV11-3	TRBD2	-	TRBJ2-1	TGTGCCAGCAGCTCCCTACCCCTAGCGGGAGTAGCAAATGAGCAGTTCTTC	CASSSLPLAGVANEQFF
TRBV5-1	TRBD1	few	TRBJ2-2	TGCGCCAGCAGCGCGGACAGGGGTAACACCGGGGAGCTGTTTTTT	CASSADRGNTGELFF
TRBV20-1	-	-	TRBJ2-1	TGCAGTGCTAGAGATGAGGGGATCTACAATGAGCAGTTCTTC	CSARDEGIYNEQFF